This TCR beta chain was found in a study of T cell responses to AZD1222 COVID-19 vaccine. Turning to the study itself: Doses given second, at about 4 or about 12 weeks, were pooled. Points from the study as a whole: Spike-specific TCR breadth and depth went up after people got two AZD1222 doses. Nearly half of unique spike-specific TCRs reportedly avoided B.1.351 and B.1.1.7 mutated regions. Clonal diversity may have been underestimated, and the donors were mostly white British, with more females than males.

Produced via immunoSEQ multiplex PCR; TCRdb's table is partial and in-frame only. The table has about 120,000 clones, roughly 90% seen once. The V gene's germline CDR1 is MNHNS and CDR2 SASEGT. V shed 8 bases and J shed 5 bases, with 24 bases lying between them. The CDR3 consists of 17 residues. With regard to this clone: What it binds is not known.

This clonotype was sampled from an adult in good health. This sequence joins TRBV6-1 and TRBJ1-4; D possibly corresponds to TRBD1 (6 bases). Sequencing used peripheral blood, obtained on day 0 of AZD1222 vaccination. DNA of the CDR3: TGTGCCAGCCGTGGGGGCAGCTCGCGGGCCGTAAATGAAAAACTGTTTTTT. It codes for CASRGGSSRAVNEKLFF.